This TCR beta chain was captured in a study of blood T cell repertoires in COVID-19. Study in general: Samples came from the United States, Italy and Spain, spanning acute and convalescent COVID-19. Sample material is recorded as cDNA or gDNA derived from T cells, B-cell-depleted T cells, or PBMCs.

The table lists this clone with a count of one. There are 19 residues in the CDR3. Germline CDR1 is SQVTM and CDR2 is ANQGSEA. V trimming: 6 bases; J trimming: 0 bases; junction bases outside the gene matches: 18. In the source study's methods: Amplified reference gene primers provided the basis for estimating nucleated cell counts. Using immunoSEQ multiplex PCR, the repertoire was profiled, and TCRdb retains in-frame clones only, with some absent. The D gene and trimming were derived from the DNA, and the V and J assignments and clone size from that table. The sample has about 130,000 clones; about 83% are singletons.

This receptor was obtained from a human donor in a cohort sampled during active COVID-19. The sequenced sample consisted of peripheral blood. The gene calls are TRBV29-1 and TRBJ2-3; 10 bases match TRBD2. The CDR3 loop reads CSVGGPLAGGPTSTDTQYF. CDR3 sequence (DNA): TGCAGCGTCGGAGGCCCTTTAGCGGGGGGACCAACTAGCACAGATACGCAGTATTTT.